The 21 T cell receptor beta chains listed next were all sequenced from one sample in a study of siplizumab effects on memory and regulatory T cells. The assay was immunoSEQ multiplex PCR, and TCRdb's table has in-frame clones only and misses some. The profile shows under 100,000 clones, roughly 94% of them singletons. The sample was non-Treg CD4+ T cells sorted from blood. These receptors came from a human donor in good health.

This rearrangement joins TRBV6-1 to TRBJ2-5, with 10 bases identical to TRBD1. J lost 3 bases, V lost 4 bases, and 8 bases had no gene match. The CDR3 length is 16 residues. Germline-derived CDR1 and CDR2 are MNHNS and SASEGT. This chain's CDR3 is CASSGILTGGKETQYF. As DNA, the CDR3 is TGTGCCAGCAGTGGAATTTTGACAGGGGGCAAAGAGACCCAGTACTTC.

This chain links TRBV7-3 with TRBJ2-2; no firm D call. Germline V gives CDR1 SGHTA, CDR2 FQGTGA. Trimming removed 2 bases at V and 2 bases at J, with 9 bases between. The CDR3 is 15 residues long. The DNA for the CDR3 is TGTGCCAGCAGCTTACTGCAGGCCAACACCGGGGAGCTGTTTTTT. Encoded protein: CASSLLQANTGELFF.

The chain joins TRBV10-1 to TRBJ2-3, with TRBD2 matching over 13 bases. The junction had 13 bases not matched to a gene; V was cut back by 0 bases and J by 1 base. From germline, CDR1 is WNHNN and CDR2 SYGVQD (reference sequence). The CDR3 is 21 residues long. This CDR3 is CASSESSSTSGRAWGTDTQYF. The CDR3 region has the DNA TGCGCCAGCAGTGAGTCCTCTTCCACTAGCGGGAGGGCCTGGGGCACAGATACGCAGTATTTT.

The chain is built from TRBV28 and TRBJ1-5; 7 positions match TRBD1. J was trimmed by 6 bases and V by 10 bases; bases with no gene match: 12. This CDR3 has 14 amino acids. The germline V gene has CDR1 MDHEN and CDR2 SYDVKM. CDR3 in amino acids: CAIRRQGSGQPQHF. Here the CDR3 DNA reads TGTGCCATCCGAAGACAGGGATCCGGTCAGCCCCAGCATTTT.

The rearrangement joins TRBV5-5 to TRBJ2-3; a weak D match, TRBD1 (6 bases). The CDR3 length is 17 residues. CDR1 is SGHKS and CDR2 is YYEKEE in the germline V gene (reference sequence). With 1 base removed from V and 5 bases from J, the gap between germline ends came to 20 bases. The chain's CDR3 is CASSLRRQRDNKDTQYF. In DNA form, the CDR3 reads TGTGCCAGCAGCTTGCGAAGGCAACGGGACAACAAAGATACGCAGTATTTT.

The gene calls are TRBV5-1 and TRBJ1-2; D gene uncertain. Germline V gene lookup returns CDR1 SGHRS and CDR2 YFSETQ. The CDR3 loop spans 12 amino acids. V lost 0 bases, J lost 7 bases, and 7 bases lay in between. DNA of the CDR3: TGCGCCAGCAGCTTGGATTTGGGTGGCTACACCTTC. As protein: CASSLDLGGYTF.

The table lists this clone with a count of one. The chain couples TRBV10-1 to TRBJ2-1, with 12 positions matching TRBD2. This CDR3 has 17 amino acids. V gave up 3 bases and J gave up 8 bases; unmatched junction bases: 11. Germline CDR1 is WNHNN and CDR2 is SYGVQD (reference sequence). CDR3 coding DNA: TGCGCCAGCAGTGATGTGCTAGCGGGAGGGCCTCGGGATGAGCAGTTCTTC. Its protein is CASSDVLAGGPRDEQFF.

This chain joins TRBV4-2 and TRBJ2-4; TRBD2 aligns across 7 bases. Losses at the gene ends were 4 bases for V and 10 bases for J; bases not matched to a gene: 4. This CDR3 contains 12 residues. CDR1 LGHNA and CDR2 YNFKEQ come from the germline V gene. The DNA for the CDR3 is TGTGCCAGCAGCCTGGGGGAGGGGATTCAGTACTTC. Residues: CASSLGEGIQYF.

The chain uses TRBV28 and TRBJ1-1; 9 bases line up with TRBD1. Germline CDR1 is MDHEN and CDR2 is SYDVKM. This CDR3 has 12 amino acids. Germline trimming cut 4 bases from V and 11 bases from J; bases unmatched to any gene: 5. CDR3 in amino acids: CASSSGTGFAFF. The CDR3 DNA is TGTGCCAGCAGTTCCGGGACAGGGTTCGCTTTCTTT.

This rearrangement joins TRBV5-4 to TRBJ2-7; no firm D call. CDR3 length equals 13 residues. CDR1 and CDR2 from the germline V gene are SGHNT and YYREEE (reference sequence). Trimming shortened V by 4 bases and J by 0 bases, and 8 bases separated the two germline ends. The CDR3 DNA is TGTGCCAGCAGCCTACAAAACTCCTACGAGCAGTACTTC. It encodes CASSLQNSYEQYF.

The V gene is TRBV11-2, the J gene TRBJ2-7, with TRBD2 matching 12 bases. The CDR3 consists of 19 residues. The junction had 12 bases not matched to a gene; V was cut back by 2 bases and J by 1 base. Germline V gives CDR1 SGHAT, CDR2 FQNNGV. The CDR3 loop reads CASSLTGASGRAGSYEQYF. The CDR3 DNA sequence: TGTGCCAGCAGCTTAACGGGAGCTAGCGGGAGGGCGGGTTCCTACGAGCAGTACTTC. The complete variable domain, with remaining parts taken from reference TRBV11-2 and TRBJ2-7, reads EAGVAQSPRYKIIEKRQSVAFWCNPISGHATLYWYQQILGQGPKLLIQFQNNGVVDDSQLPKDRFSAERLKGVDSTLKIQPAKLEDSAVYLCASSLTGASGRAGSYEQYFGPGTRLTVT.

The J gene is TRBJ2-7, the V gene TRBV7-9; D is uncertain. Looked up from germline, CDR1 is SEHNR and CDR2 is FQNEAQ (reference sequence). Deletions cut 5 bases from V and 3 bases from J, with 14 bases between. CDR3 length: 14 residues. CDR3 DNA: TGTGCCAGCAGCGCCAACATCGGGTTCTACGAGCAGTACTTC. Its protein is CASSANIGFYEQYF.

This rearrangement joins TRBV9 to TRBJ2-6; D is undetermined. Germline V lookup: CDR1 SGDLS, CDR2 YYNGEE. The CDR3 covers 18 residues. V lost 7 bases, J lost 4 bases, and 24 bases lay in between. Written as DNA, the CDR3 is TGTGCCAGCCCTATCAGGTGGCTGCCCTCTGGGGGGGCCAACGTCCTGACTTTC. Its translation is CASPIRWLPSGGANVLTF. The entire variable domain, with the rest obtained from reference TRBV9 and TRBJ2-6, is as follows: DSGVTQTPKHLITATGQRVTLRCSPRSGDLSVYWYQQSLDQGLQFLIQYYNGEERAKGNILERFSAQQFPDLHSELNLSSLELGDSALYFCASPIRWLPSGGANVLTFGAGSRLTVL.

The chain carries TRBV27 and TRBJ2-7; 7 bases match TRBD2. Germline V lookup: CDR1 MNHEY, CDR2 SMNVEV (reference sequence). V was clipped by 8 bases and J by 2 bases; unmatched bases: 12. The CDR3 has 15 residues. The CDR3 DNA sequence: TGTGCCAGCGGCCGAATGGGGAGGGGCCCCTACGAGCAGTACTTC. Encoded protein: CASGRMGRGPYEQYF.

The rearrangement uses TRBV5-4 and TRBJ2-1; 13 positions agree with TRBD2. The CDR3 covers 17 residues. CDR1 is SGHNT, CDR2 YYREEE, per germline (reference sequence). Trimming cost V 4 bases and J 7 bases; bases outside gene matches: 11. The CDR3 reads CASSPFRTSGRLNEQFF. For the CDR3, the DNA is TGTGCCAGCAGCCCGTTCCGGACTAGCGGGAGATTAAATGAGCAGTTCTTC.

Only one count was recorded for this clone. The chain uses TRBV18 and TRBJ2-1; D perhaps matches TRBD1 (6 bases). This CDR3 is built from 13 residues. From germline, CDR1 is KGHSH and CDR2 LQKENI. Trimming pared 4 bases from V and 4 bases from J, leaving 8 bases between. The CDR3 region has the DNA TGTGCCAGCTCACAGGACAGTTACAATGAGCAGTTCTTC. It specifies CASSQDSYNEQFF. The full variable domain, with the rest looked up from reference TRBV18 and TRBJ2-1, is NAGVMQNPRHLVRRRGQEARLRCSPMKGHSHVYWYRQLPEEGLKFMVYLQKENIIDESGMPKERFSAEFPKEGPSILRIQQVVRGDSAAYFCASSQDSYNEQFFGPGTRLTVL.

The V call is TRBV30, the J call TRBJ1-3; tentatively, D is TRBD1 (5 bases). The CDR3 contains 13 residues. Germline V CDR1 and CDR2: GTSNPN, SVGIG (reference sequence). Trimming pared 5 bases from V and 0 bases from J, leaving 8 bases between. The CDR3 reads CAWGGVSGNTIYF. The CDR3 bases are TGTGCCTGGGGGGGGGTCTCTGGAAACACCATATATTTT.

The CDR3 region is CATSRAGTSGRARENEQFF. CDR3 in DNA: TGTGCCACCAGCAGGGCCGGGACTAGCGGGAGGGCCAGGGAGAATGAGCAGTTCTTC. The chain recombines TRBV15 with TRBJ2-1; 16 bases map to TRBD2. Trimming took 3 bases from V and 7 from J; bases not matched to a gene: 12. Germline CDR1 is LNHNV and CDR2 is YYDKDF (reference sequence). This CDR3 is built from 19 residues.

The chain combines TRBV30 with TRBJ2-3, with a possible D match to TRBD1 (6 bases). CDR3 length: 15 residues. CDR1 is GTSNPN, CDR2 SVGIG, per germline (reference sequence). V dropped 1 base and J dropped 2 bases, with 13 bases sitting between them. The CDR3 bases are TGTGCCTGGAGTGGGGGGCCACCCCACACAGATACGCAGTATTTT. It is translated as CAWSGGPPHTDTQYF.

The chain recombines TRBV7-8 with TRBJ2-6, with unresolved D. The CDR3 contains 12 residues. V gave up 5 bases and J gave up 6 bases, with 5 bases separating them. Germline CDR1 is SGHVS and CDR2 is FQNEAQ. The CDR3 nucleotides read TGTGCCAGCAGCCTCCTGGCCAACGTCCTGACTTTC. Its translation: CASSLLANVLTF.

The CDR3 DNA reads as TGTGCCAGCTCCGGGGAGTTTGGAGATACGCAGTATTTT. It is translated as CASSGEFGDTQYF. The gene calls are TRBV6-4 and TRBJ2-3; tentatively, D is TRBD2 (5 bases). Germline CDR1 is MRHNA and CDR2 is SNTAGT. V was shortened by 8 bases and J by 5 bases, with 14 bases between the two germline ends. This CDR3 contains 13 residues.